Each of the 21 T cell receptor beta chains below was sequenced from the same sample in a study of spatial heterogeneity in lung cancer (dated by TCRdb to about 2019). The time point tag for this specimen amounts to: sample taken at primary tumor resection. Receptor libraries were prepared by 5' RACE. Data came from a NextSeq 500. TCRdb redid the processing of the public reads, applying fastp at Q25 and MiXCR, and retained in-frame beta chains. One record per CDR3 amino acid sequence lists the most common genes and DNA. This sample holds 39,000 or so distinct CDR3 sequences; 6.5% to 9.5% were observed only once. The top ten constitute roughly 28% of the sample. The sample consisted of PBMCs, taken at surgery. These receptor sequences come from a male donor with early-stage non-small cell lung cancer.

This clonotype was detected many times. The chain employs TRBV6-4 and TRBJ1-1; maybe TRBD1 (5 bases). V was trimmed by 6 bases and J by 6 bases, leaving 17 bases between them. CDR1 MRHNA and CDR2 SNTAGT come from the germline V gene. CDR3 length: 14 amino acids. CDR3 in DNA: TGTGCCAGCAGGACGGGACGGCCCGGCTCTGAAGCTTTCTTT. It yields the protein CASRTGRPGSEAFF.

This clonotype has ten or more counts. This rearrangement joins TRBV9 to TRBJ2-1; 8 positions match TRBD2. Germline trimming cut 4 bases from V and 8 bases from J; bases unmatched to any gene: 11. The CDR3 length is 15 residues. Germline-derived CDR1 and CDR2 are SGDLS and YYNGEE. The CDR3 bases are TGTGCCAGCAGCTCGAGAGCGGGGGAAGGGGATGAGCAGTTCTTC. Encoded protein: CASSSRAGEGDEQFF.

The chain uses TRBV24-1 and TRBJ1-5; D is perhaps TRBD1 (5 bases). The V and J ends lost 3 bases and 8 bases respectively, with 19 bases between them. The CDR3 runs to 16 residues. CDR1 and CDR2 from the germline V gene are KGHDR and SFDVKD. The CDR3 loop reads CATSDPTTPGVEPQHF. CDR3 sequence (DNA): TGTGCCACCAGTGATCCGACTACCCCGGGGGTTGAGCCCCAGCATTTT.

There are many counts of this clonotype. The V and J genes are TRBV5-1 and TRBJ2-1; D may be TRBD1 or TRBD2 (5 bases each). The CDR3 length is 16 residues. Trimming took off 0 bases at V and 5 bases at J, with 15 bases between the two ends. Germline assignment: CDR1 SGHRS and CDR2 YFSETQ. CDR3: CASSLGSGLANNEQFF. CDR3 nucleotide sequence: TGCGCCAGCAGCTTGGGATCGGGGCTGGCTAACAATGAGCAGTTCTTC.

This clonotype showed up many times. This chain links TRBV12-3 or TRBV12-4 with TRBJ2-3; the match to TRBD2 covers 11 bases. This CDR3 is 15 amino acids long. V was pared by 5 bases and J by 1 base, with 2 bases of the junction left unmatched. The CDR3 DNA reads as TGTGCCAGCAGTACGGGACTAGCGGGCACAGATACGCAGTATTTT. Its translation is CASSTGLAGTDTQYF.

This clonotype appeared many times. The chain's CDR3 is CASSTGVGDQPQHF. The CDR3 nucleotides read TGCGCCAGCAGCACAGGGGTGGGGGATCAGCCCCAGCATTTT. The chain links TRBV4-3 to TRBJ1-5, with TRBD1 matching 7 bases. Germline V lookup: CDR1 LGHNA, CDR2 YSLEER. V lost 5 bases, J lost 5 bases, and 6 bases stayed unmatched. The CDR3 has 14 residues.

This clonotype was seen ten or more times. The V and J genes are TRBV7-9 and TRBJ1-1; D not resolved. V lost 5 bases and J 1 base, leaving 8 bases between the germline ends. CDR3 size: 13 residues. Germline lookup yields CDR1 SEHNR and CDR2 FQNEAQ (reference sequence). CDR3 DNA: TGTGCCAGCAGCCCCCGGCGGAACACTGAAGCTTTCTTT. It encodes CASSPRRNTEAFF. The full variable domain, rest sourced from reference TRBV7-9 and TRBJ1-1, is DTGVSQNPRHKITKRGQNVTFRCDPISEHNRLYWYRQTLGQGPEFLTYFQNEAQLEKSRLLSDRFSAERPKGSFSTLEIQRTEQGDSAMYLCASSPRRNTEAFFGQGTRLTVV.

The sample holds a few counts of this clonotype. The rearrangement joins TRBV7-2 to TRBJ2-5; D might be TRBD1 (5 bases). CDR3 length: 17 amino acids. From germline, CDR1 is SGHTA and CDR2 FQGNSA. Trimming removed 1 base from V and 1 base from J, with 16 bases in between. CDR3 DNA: TGTGCCAGCAGCTTAGAGGGGCGAGCGATACGCCAAGAGACCCAGTACTTC. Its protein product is CASSLEGRAIRQETQYF.

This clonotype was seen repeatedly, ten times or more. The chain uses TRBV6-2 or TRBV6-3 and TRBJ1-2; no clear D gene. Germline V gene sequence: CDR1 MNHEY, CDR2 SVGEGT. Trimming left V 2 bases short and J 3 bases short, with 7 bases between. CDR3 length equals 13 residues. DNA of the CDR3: TGTGCCAGCAGTTACGGCGGGCACTATGGCTACACCTTC. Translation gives CASSYGGHYGYTF.

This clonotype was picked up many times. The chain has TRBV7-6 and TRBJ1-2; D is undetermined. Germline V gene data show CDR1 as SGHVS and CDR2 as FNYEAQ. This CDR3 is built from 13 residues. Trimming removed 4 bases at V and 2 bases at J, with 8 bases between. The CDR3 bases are TGTGCCAGCAGCTCCCAGGAGAACTATGGCTACACCTTC. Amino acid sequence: CASSSQENYGYTF. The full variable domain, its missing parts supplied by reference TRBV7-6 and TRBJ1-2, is GAGVSQSPRYKVTKRGQDVALRCDPISGHVSLYWYRQALGQGPEFLTYFNYEAQQDKSGLPNDRFSAERPEGSISTLTIQRTEQRDSAMYRCASSSQENYGYTFGSGTRLTVV.

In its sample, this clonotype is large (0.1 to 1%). The CDR3: CASSLGYASPLGEQFF. CDR3 in DNA: TGTGCCAGCAGCTTAGGTTATGCTAGCCCTCTTGGGGAGCAGTTCTTC. The chain uses TRBV11-2 and TRBJ2-1; weak D call: TRBD2 (5 bases). This CDR3 spans 16 amino acids. Germline assignment: CDR1 SGHAT and CDR2 FQNNGV. V shed 1 base and J shed 10 bases, with 20 bases lying between them.

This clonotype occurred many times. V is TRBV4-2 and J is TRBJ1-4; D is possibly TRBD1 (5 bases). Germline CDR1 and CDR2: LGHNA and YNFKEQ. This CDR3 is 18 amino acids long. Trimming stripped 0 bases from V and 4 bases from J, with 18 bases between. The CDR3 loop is CASSQELSIGAGNEKLFF. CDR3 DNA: TGTGCCAGCAGCCAAGAGCTTTCCATAGGGGCCGGTAATGAAAAACTGTTTTTT.

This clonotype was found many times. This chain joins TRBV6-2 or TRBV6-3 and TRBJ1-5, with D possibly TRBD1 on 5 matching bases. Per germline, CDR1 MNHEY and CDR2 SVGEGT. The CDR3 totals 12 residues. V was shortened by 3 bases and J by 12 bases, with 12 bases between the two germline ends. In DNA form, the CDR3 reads TGTGCCAGCAGTTATTTTAGACAGTTCCAGCATTTT. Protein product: CASSYFRQFQHF.

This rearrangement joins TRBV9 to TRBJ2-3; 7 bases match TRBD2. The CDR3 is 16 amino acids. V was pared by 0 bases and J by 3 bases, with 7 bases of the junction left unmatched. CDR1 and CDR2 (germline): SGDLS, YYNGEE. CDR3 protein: CASSVEVLAVTDTQYF. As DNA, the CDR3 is TGTGCCAGCAGCGTAGAAGTCCTAGCGGTGACAGATACGCAGTATTTT.

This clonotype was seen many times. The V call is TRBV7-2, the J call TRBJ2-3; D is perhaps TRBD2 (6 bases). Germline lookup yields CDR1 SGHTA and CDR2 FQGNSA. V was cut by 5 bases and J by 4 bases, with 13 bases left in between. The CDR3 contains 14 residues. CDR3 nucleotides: TGTGCCAGCAGCCCCCGGGACTTCGCAGATACGCAGTATTTT. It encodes CASSPRDFADTQYF.

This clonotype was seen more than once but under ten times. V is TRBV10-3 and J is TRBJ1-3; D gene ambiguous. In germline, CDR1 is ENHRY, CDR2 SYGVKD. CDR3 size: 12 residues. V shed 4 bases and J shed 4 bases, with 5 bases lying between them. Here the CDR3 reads CAISVRGNTIYF. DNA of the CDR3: TGTGCCATCAGTGTGCGGGGAAACACCATATATTTT.

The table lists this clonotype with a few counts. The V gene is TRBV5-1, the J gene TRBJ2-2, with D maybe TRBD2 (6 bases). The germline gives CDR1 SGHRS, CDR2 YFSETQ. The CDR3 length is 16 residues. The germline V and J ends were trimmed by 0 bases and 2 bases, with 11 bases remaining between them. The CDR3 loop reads CASSLAIAGNTGELFF. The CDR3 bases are TGCGCCAGCAGCTTGGCTATTGCGGGAAACACCGGGGAGCTGTTTTTT.

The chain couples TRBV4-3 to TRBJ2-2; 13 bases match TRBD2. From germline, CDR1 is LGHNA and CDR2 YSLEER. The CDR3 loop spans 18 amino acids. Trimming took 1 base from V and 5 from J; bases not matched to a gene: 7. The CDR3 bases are TGCGCCAGCAGCCAAGGACTAGCGGGAGGATTTGGGACCGGGGAGCTGTTTTTT. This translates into CASSQGLAGGFGTGELFF.

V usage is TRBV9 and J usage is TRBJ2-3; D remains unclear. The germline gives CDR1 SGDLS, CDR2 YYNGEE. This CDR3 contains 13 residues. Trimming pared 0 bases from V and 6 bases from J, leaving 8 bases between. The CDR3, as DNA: TGTGCCAGCAGCGTAGGAGTCCCGGATACGCAGTATTTT. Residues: CASSVGVPDTQYF.

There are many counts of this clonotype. For the CDR3, the DNA is TGTGCCACCAGTGACCACTCCAATCAGCCCCAGCATTTT. This codes for CATSDHSNQPQHF. The J gene is TRBJ1-5, the V gene TRBV24-1, with D uncertain. CDR1 and CDR2 (germline): KGHDR, SFDVKD. The CDR3 spans 13 residues. Trimming shortened V by 4 bases and J by 3 bases, and 6 bases separated the two germline ends.

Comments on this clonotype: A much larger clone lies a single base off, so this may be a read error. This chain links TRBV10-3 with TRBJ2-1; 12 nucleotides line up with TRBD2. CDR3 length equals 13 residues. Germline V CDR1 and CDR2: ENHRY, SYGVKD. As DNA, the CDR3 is TGTACCATCGGGACTAGCGGGCTCAATGAGCAGTTCTTC. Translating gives CTIGTSGLNEQFF.